Following are 20 T cell receptor delta chains from one sample sequenced in a study of Vγ9Vδ2 T cells in congenital toxoplasmosis. Template-switch reverse transcription used TRGC- and TRDC-specific primers together in a single tube. The TRGC primer design covered both constant genes, TRGC1 and TRGC2. TCRdb re-called clones from the reads via CATT. Among more than 850 delta-chain clones listed, about 21% were seen once. Sample: gamma-delta T cells from blood. These receptors were taken from a child younger than 10 born to a mother with Toxoplasma gondii infection during pregnancy, either congenitally infected or uninfected (not recorded which).

This clone was seen a handful of times. Just one base apart from a much larger clone, this may be a read error. V and J are TRDV2 and TRDJ3; D might be TRDD3 (6 bases). Germline loops: CDR1 GEAIGNYY, CDR2 EKD. This CDR3 region has 18 residues. The CDR3 sequence: CASDTVGASSWDTRQMFF. CDR3 sequence (DNA): TGTGCCAGTGACACCGTGGGGGCTAGCTCCTGGGACACCCGACAGATGTTTTTC.

Comments on this clone: A read error is the likely source, as a far larger clone sits one nucleotide away. V is TRDV2 and J is TRDJ1; TRDD3 agrees at 10 bases. Germline CDR1 is GEAIGNYY and CDR2 is EKD. The CDR3 extends over 15 amino acids. The CDR3 protein is CARDTLGDNSDKLIF. In DNA, the CDR3 is TGTGCCCGTGACACCCTGGGGGATAATTCCGATAAACTCATCTTT.

Within the sample, this clone is medium-sized (0.01 to 0.1%). This chain connects TRDV1 to TRDJ1, with TRDD3 matching 10 bases. The CDR3 loop spans 16 amino acids. V trimming: 4 bases; J trimming: 3 bases; junction bases outside the gene matches: 8. Looked up from germline, CDR1 is TSWWSYY and CDR2 is QGS. CDR3 protein: CALGGTSTGGSDKLIF. The CDR3 DNA follows: TGTGCTCTTGGGGGTACGTCTACTGGGGGATCCGATAAACTCATCTTT.

On this clone: This is likely an artifact of a read error, given a far larger clone one base away. The same CDR3 is also encoded by other DNA sequences in this sample. The chain combines TRDV2 with TRDJ3; 13 bases fit TRDD3. This CDR3 contains 20 residues. Looked up from germline, CDR1 is GEAIGNYY and CDR2 is EKD. CDR3 nucleotides: TGTGCCTGTGACAAAGTACTGGGGGATACGCTATCCTGGGACACCCGTCAGATGTTTTTC. Translation: CACDKVLGDTLSWDTRQMFF.

Notes on this clone: A read error is likely here: a far larger clone is one base away. The same CDR3 arises from other DNA sequences in this sample as well. The chain uses TRAV38-2/DV8 and TRDJ1; 11 bases align to TRDD3. Germline V gives CDR1 TSESDYY, CDR2 QEAYKQQN. Unmatched junction bases numbered 18, after V lost 5 bases and J lost 0 bases. The CDR3 consists of 20 residues. CDR3 region: CAYRAAFLPYWGIYTDKLIF. The CDR3 DNA reads TGTGCTTATAGAGCGGCTTTCCTCCCTTACTGGGGGATATACACCGATAAACTCATCTTT.

Concerning this clone itself: The protein in TCRdb stems from a much larger clone and differs at residue 6 from this DNA's translation, likely a read error; here the protein is translated from the DNA. The chain uses TRDV2 and TRDJ1; 11 positions match TRDD3. Germline V lookup: CDR1 GEAIGNYY, CDR2 EKD. V dropped 0 bases and J dropped 8; count of bases not matched to a gene: 4. The CDR3 runs 14 residues. The CDR3 coding sequence is TGTGCCTGTGACACCGTACTGGGGGATAAAAAACTCATCTTT. Translating it yields CACDTVLGDKKLIF.

In the case of this clone: This probably arose from a read error, given a far larger clone one base away. This chain connects TRDV2 to TRDJ3; 13 positions agree with TRDD3. CDR1 and CDR2 from the germline V gene are GEAIGNYY and EKD. After removal of 2 bases from V and 1 base from J, the junction contained 7 bases not matched to a gene. The CDR3 is 20 residues long. CDR3 in DNA: TGTGCCTGTGACAAAGTACTGGGGGATACGCCATCCTGGGACACCCGACAGATGTTTTTC. This codes for CACDKVLGDTPSWDTRQMFF.

A note on this clone: A single base separates this from a much larger clone, so it may be a read error. This sequence joins TRAV38-2/DV8 and TRDJ1, with TRDD3 matching over 10 bases. CDR1 TSESDYY and CDR2 QEAYKQQN come from the germline V gene. J was trimmed by 6 bases and V by 10 bases; bases with no gene match: 24. The CDR3 length is 18 residues. The CDR3 sequence: CAMLPKLGDRRGINKLIF. The CDR3 DNA sequence: TGTGCTATGCTTCCTAAACTGGGGGATCGGCGAGGGATTAATAAACTCATCTTT.

Comments on this clone: A much larger clonotype is one base distant, so this may be a read error. This sequence joins TRDV1 and TRDJ1; 9 bases line up with TRDD3. Germline CDR1 TSWWSYY, CDR2 QGS. Trimming removed 5 bases from V and 0 bases from J; junction bases left unmatched: 28. The CDR3 sequence is 23 residues long. CDR3: CALGLYHTPPFLLGDGYTDKLIF. In DNA, the CDR3 is TGTGCTCTTGGGTTATACCACACCCCTCCTTTTCTTCTGGGGGATGGGTACACCGATAAACTCATCTTT.

As for this clone: This likely reflects a read error, since a far larger clone is one base away. This chain connects TRDV1 to TRDJ1, with TRDD3 matching over 12 bases. Germline CDR1 reads TSWWSYY; CDR2 reads QGS. V was clipped by 4 bases and J by 0 bases; unmatched bases: 24. CDR3 length equals 23 residues. In nucleotides, the CDR3 is TGTGCTCTTGGGGGGTGCGATCTCCTACGGCTGGGGGATACGGCATCGTACACCGATAAACTCATCTTT. It codes for CALGGCDLLRLGDTASYTDKLIF.

By share, this clone counts as medium-sized. The J gene is TRDJ3, the V gene TRDV2, with 8 bases that match TRDD3. The CDR3 is 17 residues long. Germline values: CDR1 GEAIGNYY, CDR2 EKD. J gave up 3 bases and V 0 bases, and 3 bases lay outside the gene matches. DNA of the CDR3: TGTGCCTGTGACACCGTACTGGGGGTCTGGGACACCCGACAGATGTTTTTC. It specifies CACDTVLGVWDTRQMFF.

By sample fraction, this clone is large. The chain combines TRDV2 with TRDJ3; possibly TRDD3 for D (5 bases). The germline V gene encodes CDR1 GEAIGNYY and CDR2 EKD. V gave up 2 bases and J gave up 1 base, with 17 bases separating them. CDR3 length: 19 residues. The CDR3 sequence: CACDKVLVSLSWDTRQMFF. The CDR3 DNA sequence: TGTGCCTGTGACAAAGTACTGGTGAGTTTGTCCTGGGACACCCGACAGATGTTTTTC.

By frequency in the sample, this clone is large. V gene TRDV1 combines with J gene TRDJ1; TRDD3 matches at 10 bases. Germline CDR1 is TSWWSYY and CDR2 is QGS. V lost 1 base to trimming and J lost 1 base; unmatched junction nucleotides: 12. The length of the CDR3 is 19 residues. CDR3 sequence reads: CALGERGPYWGIGTDKLIF. CDR3 DNA sequence: TGTGCTCTTGGGGAACGGGGTCCTTACTGGGGGATTGGCACCGATAAACTCATCTTT.

As regards this clone: A far larger clone is only one base removed, so a read error is likely. Other nucleotide sequences from this sample produce the same CDR3. The chain uses TRDV1 and TRDJ3; TRDD2 or TRDD3 may be the D gene (6 bases each). Germline CDR1 TSWWSYY, CDR2 QGS. Trimming stripped 5 bases from V and 0 bases from J, with 29 bases between. CDR3 length: 23 residues. The CDR3 region is CALGNRLLQSGGIGSWDTRQMFF. Written as DNA, the CDR3 is TGTGCTCTTGGGAACCGGCTCCTACAGTCGGGGGGAATCGGCTCCTGGGACACCCGACAGATGTTTTTC.

The sample holds a few counts of this clone. Being one base from a much bigger clone, this may be a read error. The chain uses TRDV2 and TRDJ3, with 12 positions matching TRDD3. The CDR3 sequence is 18 residues long. Per the germline V gene, CDR1 is GEAIGNYY and CDR2 is EKD. This CDR3 reads CASDTGGYRTWDTRQMFF. The CDR3 coding sequence is TGTGCCAGTGACACTGGGGGATACAGGACCTGGGACACCCGACAGATGTTTTTC.

This clone was found a few times. The rearrangement uses TRDV2 and TRDJ2; 9 bases match TRDD3. CDR3 length equals 17 residues. V was clipped by 2 bases and J by 0 bases; unmatched bases: 6. CDR1 GEAIGNYY and CDR2 EKD come from the germline V gene. The CDR3 here is CACDILGEPPLTAQLFF. Here the CDR3 DNA reads TGTGCCTGTGACATACTGGGGGAACCACCTTTGACAGCACAACTCTTCTTT.

A note on this clone: This likely stems from a read error, as it lies one base from a far larger clone. This sequence joins TRDV1 and TRDJ1; 9 bases match TRDD3. CDR1 and CDR2 from the germline V gene are TSWWSYY and QGS. Losses at the gene ends were 1 base for V and 0 bases for J; bases not matched to a gene: 39. The CDR3 length is 28 residues. CDR3 residues: CALGEQTEGPPSPFLLGETSLYTDKLIF. CDR3 nucleotides: TGTGCTCTTGGGGAACAAACGGAAGGGCCCCCAAGTCCTTTCTTACTGGGGGAAACTTCATTGTACACCGATAAACTCATCTTT.

Worth noting for this clone: This may stem from a read error, because a much larger clone lies one nucleotide away. This sequence joins TRDV3 and TRDJ1; D may be TRDD2 (5 bases). The germline CDR1 and CDR2 sequences are TVYSNPD and GDNSRS (reference sequence). Trimming took off 5 bases at V and 0 bases at J, with 34 bases between the two ends. This CDR3 comprises 20 residues. The CDR3, as DNA: TGTGCCCCCGCGATTCCCACTGAAGTATCCTATCCGTCTTACACCGATAAACTCATCTTT. It specifies CAPAIPTEVSYPSYTDKLIF.

A word on this clone: A read error is the likely source, as a far larger clone sits one nucleotide away. This sequence joins TRDV2 and TRDJ2, with TRDD3 identical over 7 bases. This CDR3 spans 13 amino acids. Germline V gives CDR1 GEAIGNYY, CDR2 EKD. This chain's CDR3 is CACDTWGTPQLFF. CDR3 bases: TGTGCCTGTGACACCTGGGGGACACCACAACTCTTCTTT.

In its sample, this clone is large. This rearrangement joins TRDV1 to TRDJ1; 9 nucleotides agree with TRDD2. Germline V gene sequence: CDR1 TSWWSYY, CDR2 QGS. This CDR3 is 22 amino acids long. V dropped 0 bases and J dropped 4; count of bases not matched to a gene: 24. The CDR3 bases are TGTGCTCTTGGGGAACTTAGCCTTCCTACATTAACTGGGGACTCCGGGCGCGATAAACTCATCTTT. Translating it yields CALGELSLPTLTGDSGRDKLIF.